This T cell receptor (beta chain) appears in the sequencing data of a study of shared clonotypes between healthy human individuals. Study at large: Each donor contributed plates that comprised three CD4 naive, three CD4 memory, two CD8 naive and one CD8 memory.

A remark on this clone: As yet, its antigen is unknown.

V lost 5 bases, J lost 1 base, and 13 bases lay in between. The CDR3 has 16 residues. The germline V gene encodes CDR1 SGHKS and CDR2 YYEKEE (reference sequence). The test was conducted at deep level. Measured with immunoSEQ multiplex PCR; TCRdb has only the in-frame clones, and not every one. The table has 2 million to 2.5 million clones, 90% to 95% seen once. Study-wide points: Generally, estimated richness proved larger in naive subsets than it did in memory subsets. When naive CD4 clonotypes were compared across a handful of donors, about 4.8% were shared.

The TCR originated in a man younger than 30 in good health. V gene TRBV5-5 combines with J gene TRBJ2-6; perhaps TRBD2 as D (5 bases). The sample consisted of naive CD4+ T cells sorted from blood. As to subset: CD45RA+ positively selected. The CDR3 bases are TGTGCCAGCAGGACGGGCGGGTCGTCTGGGGCCAACGTCCTGACTTTC. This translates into CASRTGGSSGANVLTF.